The rows below give T cell receptor beta chains drawn from one sample of a study of cytomegalovirus exposure and HLA in healthy donors. The table came from immunoSEQ multiplex PCR; TCRdb's copy has only in-frame clones and leaves some out. Of nearly 300,000 clones listed, 86% are singletons. What was sequenced was PBMCs. These receptors all come from a middle-aged man in good health and CMV-seropositive. Both conserved end residues are part of each CDR3. Each record gives: clone size, D gene, V gene, J gene, CDR3 protein, CDR3 DNA. D genes are given only for firm matches. Rows may omit the clone size; those that give it use once, few, many or a size class.

NA	TRBD2	TRBV4-1	TRBJ2-1	CASGGTSAYNEQFF	TGCGCCAGCGGGGGGACTAGCGCCTACAATGAGCAGTTCTTC
NA	NA	TRBV29-1	TRBJ2-2	CSVLSGELFF	TGCAGCGTTCTTTCCGGGGAGCTGTTTTTT
once	NA	TRBV28	TRBJ1-1	CASSNRNTEAFF	TGTGCCAGCAGTAACAGGAACACTGAAGCTTTCTTT
NA	TRBD1	TRBV14	TRBJ1-2	CASSQEEGNTGTGRYGYTF	TGTGCCAGCAGCCAAGAAGAAGGAAATACGGGGACAGGGCGTTATGGCTACACCTTC
NA	TRBD2	TRBV30	TRBJ2-1	CAWSSGRAGNEQFF	TGTGCCTGGAGTAGCGGGAGGGCCGGGAATGAGCAGTTCTTC
many	NA	TRBV6-5	TRBJ1-5	CASGWAGREHF	TGTGCCAGCGGATGGGCGGGACGCGAGCATTTT
NA	TRBD1	TRBV28	TRBJ1-5	CATVSPKGQGLVGNQPQHF	TGTGCCACCGTCAGCCCGAAGGGACAGGGTCTGGTGGGCAATCAGCCCCAGCATTTT
NA	NA	TRBV2	TRBJ1-5	CASSDSRREGNQPQHF	TGTGCCAGCAGTGATTCAAGGAGAGAAGGCAATCAGCCCCAGCATTTT
NA	NA	TRBV5-4	TRBJ1-1	CASSLGQENTEAFF	TGTGCCAGCAGCTTGGGTCAGGAGAACACTGAAGCTTTCTTT
NA	NA	TRBV27	TRBJ1-4	CASSLTGITNEKLFF	TGTGCCAGCAGTCTGACGGGGATCACTAATGAAAAACTGTTTTTT
NA	TRBD1	TRBV27	TRBJ2-3	CASRPGQSLLDTQYF	TGTGCCAGCAGACCGGGACAGTCACTTCTAGATACGCAGTATTTT
NA	TRBD2	TRBV7-7	TRBJ2-1	CASSSLAGGWNEQFF	TGTGCTAGCAGCAGTTTAGCGGGAGGGTGGAATGAGCAGTTCTTC
NA	TRBD1	TRBV7-9	TRBJ1-1	CASSWGQGNTEAFF	TGTGCCAGCAGCTGGGGACAGGGGAACACTGAAGCTTTCTTT
NA	TRBD2	TRBV4-2	TRBJ2-7	CASSQVLGTSGPYEQYF	TGTGCCAGCAGCCAAGTGCTTGGTACTAGCGGACCCTACGAGCAGTACTTC
NA	TRBD1	TRBV2	TRBJ1-5	CASSDSGGGQPQHF	TGTGCCAGCAGTGATTCAGGGGGAGGTCAGCCCCAGCATTTT
NA	TRBD1	TRBV7-9	TRBJ2-6	CASSLWTGWTGANVLTF	TGTGCCAGCAGCCTCTGGACAGGGTGGACTGGGGCCAACGTCCTGACTTTC
NA	NA	TRBV19	TRBJ2-7	CASSQQNSYEQYF	TGTGCCAGTTCACAGCAGAACTCCTACGAGCAGTACTTC
NA	NA	TRBV7-2	TRBJ1-1	CASSLGRGNTEAFF	TGTGCCAGCAGCTTAGGCAGGGGGAACACTGAAGCTTTCTTT
NA	NA	TRBV7-6	TRBJ1-1	CASSMGHLNTEAFF	TGTGCCAGCAGCATGGGACACCTGAACACTGAAGCTTTCTTT
NA	NA	TRBV27	TRBJ1-5	CASSYEPGNQPQHF	TGTGCCAGCAGTTACGAGCCGGGCAATCAGCCCCAGCATTTT
NA	NA	TRBV5-6	TRBJ2-7	CASSFFVTGDFSYEQYF	TGTGCCAGCAGCTTTTTTGTGACAGGTGATTTCTCCTACGAGCAGTACTTC
NA	NA	TRBV7-3	TRBJ2-3	CASSPTSLGAQYF	TGTGCCAGCAGCCCGACCTCCCTCGGGGCGCAGTATTTT
NA	TRBD2	TRBV2	TRBJ2-3	CASSGRGSTDTQYF	TGTGCCAGCAGTGGGCGGGGGTCAACAGATACGCAGTATTTT
NA	TRBD2	TRBV7-9	TRBJ2-3	CASSFPRTSGRSRTDTQYF	TGTGCCAGCAGCTTTCCACGGACTAGCGGGAGAAGCCGCACAGATACGCAGTATTTT
NA	NA	TRBV2	TRBJ1-5	CASRRETGIHQPQHF	TGTGCCAGCAGGAGAGAAACAGGGATACATCAGCCCCAGCATTTT
NA	TRBD1	TRBV11-2	TRBJ2-7	CASSSLDRVRYF	TGTGCCAGCAGCTCCCTCGACAGGGTGCGGTACTTC
NA	TRBD1	TRBV9	TRBJ1-5	CASSATGGGDQPQHF	TGTGCCAGCAGCGCGACAGGGGGCGGGGATCAGCCCCAGCATTTT
NA	NA	TRBV27	TRBJ1-1	CASSLSRGTEAFF	TGTGCCAGCAGTTTATCACGGGGGACTGAAGCTTTCTTT
NA	NA	TRBV5-8	TRBJ2-1	CASSLIFGASSYNEQFF	TGTGCCAGCAGCTTGATTTTTGGGGCTAGCTCCTACAATGAGCAGTTCTTC
NA	TRBD2	TRBV5-1	TRBJ2-5	CASSAQREVIKTQYF	TGCGCCAGCAGCGCCCAGCGGGAGGTTATAAAGACCCAGTACTTC
NA	NA	TRBV29-1	TRBJ2-7	CSVTQGFSYEQYF	TGCAGCGTGACTCAGGGATTCTCCTACGAGCAGTACTTC
NA	TRBD1	TRBV19	TRBJ2-1	CASSPGTGPNEQFF	TGTGCCAGTAGTCCTGGGACAGGGCCCAATGAGCAGTTCTTC
NA	TRBD2	TRBV7-9	TRBJ2-1	CASSLTGGRTSGRGNEQFF	TGTGCCAGCAGCTTGACTGGAGGTAGGACTAGCGGGAGGGGTAATGAGCAGTTCTTC
NA	NA	TRBV18	TRBJ2-3	CASSQGPPSTDTQYF	TGTGCCAGCTCACAGGGGCCTCCAAGCACAGATACGCAGTATTTT
NA	NA	TRBV7-3	TRBJ2-1	CASSLGGTYNEQFF	TGTGCCAGCAGCTTAGGGGGGACCTACAATGAGCAGTTCTTC
NA	TRBD2	TRBV10-3	TRBJ2-5	CAISAGLAGGETQYF	TGTGCCATCAGCGCCGGACTAGCGGGAGGAGAGACCCAGTACTTC
once	TRBD1	TRBV27	TRBJ1-5	CASSWDRGGNQPQHF	TGTGCCAGCAGTTGGGACAGGGGGGGCAATCAGCCCCAGCATTTT
few	NA	TRBV19	TRBJ1-5	CASSTTEYSNQPQHF	TGTGCCAGTAGTACTACAGAGTATAGCAATCAGCCCCAGCATTTT
NA	TRBD1	TRBV7-2	TRBJ2-7	CASSSPDRGSYEQYF	TGTGCCAGCAGCTCACCGGACAGGGGCTCCTACGAGCAGTACTTC
NA	TRBD2	TRBV4-1	TRBJ2-7	CASSQESSGSSYEQYF	TGCGCCAGCAGCCAAGAATCTAGCGGGAGCTCCTACGAGCAGTACTTC
NA	TRBD1	TRBV2	TRBJ1-5	CASSGTGGNQPQHF	TGTGCCAGCAGCGGGACAGGGGGCAATCAGCCCCAGCATTTT
NA	NA	TRBV19	TRBJ2-5	CASSSLVGLGLEETQYF	TGTGCCAGCAGTAGCCTAGTGGGATTGGGGCTTGAGGAGACCCAGTACTTC
NA	TRBD1	TRBV25-1	TRBJ1-2	CASSERDSNYGYTF	TGTGCCAGCAGTGAGAGGGACAGCAACTATGGCTACACCTTC
NA	NA	TRBV7-8	TRBJ2-3	CASSLRSRARPEGTDTQYF	TGTGCCAGCAGCTTACGCTCTAGGGCACGGCCCGAGGGAACAGATACGCAGTATTTT
NA	NA	TRBV29-1	TRBJ1-1	CSVASGYRPAFF	TGCAGCGTTGCATCCGGGTACAGGCCAGCTTTCTTT
NA	TRBD1	TRBV9	TRBJ2-1	CASSVHHFDRANEQFF	TGTGCCAGCAGCGTACATCACTTTGACAGGGCCAATGAGCAGTTCTTC
NA	TRBD1	TRBV4-1	TRBJ1-2	CASSNDRAHGYTF	TGCGCCAGCAGCAATGACAGGGCGCATGGCTACACCTTC
NA	NA	TRBV19	TRBJ2-7	CASSPRGGGLSYEQYF	TGTGCCAGTAGCCCCCGGGGAGGTGGCCTCTCCTACGAGCAGTACTTC
once	TRBD2	TRBV4-1	TRBJ2-1	CASSHRTSGVLNEQFF	TGCGCCAGCAGCCATCGGACTAGCGGGGTTCTCAATGAGCAGTTCTTC
NA	NA	TRBV7-3	TRBJ1-5	CASSSGNQPQHF	TGTGCCAGCAGCTCCGGGAATCAGCCCCAGCATTTT
once	TRBD2	TRBV15	TRBJ2-1	CATLPSAGDPNEQFF	TGTGCCACCCTACCTAGCGCGGGAGATCCCAATGAGCAGTTCTTC
once	NA	TRBV2	TRBJ1-5	CASRIYRNQPQHF	TGTGCCAGTAGAATTTACAGGAATCAGCCCCAGCATTTT
few	NA	TRBV6-5	TRBJ1-5	CASSWTGNQPQHF	TGTGCCAGCAGTTGGACTGGGAATCAGCCCCAGCATTTT
NA	TRBD1	TRBV10-3	TRBJ2-7	CAISEADRGRYEQYF	TGTGCCATCAGTGAAGCGGACAGGGGGCGGTACGAGCAGTACTTC
NA	TRBD1	TRBV9	TRBJ1-1	CASSPGGRGRGGTEAFF	TGTGCCAGCAGCCCAGGGGGCAGGGGTAGGGGGGGCACTGAAGCTTTCTTT
NA	NA	TRBV7-3	TRBJ2-1	CASSLITASAHNEQFF	TGTGCCAGCAGCTTAATTACGGCTAGCGCGCACAATGAGCAGTTCTTC
NA	TRBD2	TRBV27	TRBJ2-1	CASTYAGGGVGLIF	TGTGCCAGCACCTACGCGGGGGGAGGAGTAGGTTTGATCTTC